This T cell receptor beta chain was sequenced in a study of beta chain features in type 1 diabetes. The study reverse transcribed the entire isolated RNA, so it sequenced expressed TCRB transcripts. Clones were read by immunoSEQ multiplex PCR, and TCRdb kept only the in-frame ones, dropping some. This sample has 150,000 or so clones; around 63% occur once, and the top ten carry about 0.089%. Comments on this clone: What it binds is not known.

Each sorted fraction was over 95% pure. Study observations and caveats: Moderately but significantly shorter TCRB CDR3s were found in Type 1 diabetes patients in all four CD4+ subsets.

The CDR3 length is 16 residues. V was pared by 4 bases and J by 0 bases, with 16 bases between. Germline lookup yields CDR1 SGHDT and CDR2 YYEEEE. The sequenced sample was naive CD4+ T cells from blood. The chain is built from TRBV5-6 and TRBJ1-2, with a weak D call TRBD1 (6 bases). The receptor's source is a man aged 25-45 years with type 1 diabetes. This CDR3 is CASSIFRDNSNYGYTF. DNA of the CDR3: TGTGCCAGCAGCATATTCCGGGACAACTCTAACTATGGCTACACCTTC.